Shown below are 20 T cell receptor beta chains from a single sample sequenced in a study of cytomegalovirus exposure and HLA in healthy donors. Use of 60 Vbeta and 13 Jbeta primers characterized the PCR. Profiling relied on immunoSEQ multiplex PCR, and the TCRdb table lists in-frame clones only, not all of them. The sample consists of 60,000 to 95,000 clones, 78% of them appearing once. The specimen sequenced was PBMCs. The origin of the receptors is a woman in her 40s in good health and CMV-seropositive.

V is TRBV27 and J is TRBJ2-7; D perhaps matches TRBD1 (6 bases). The CDR3 loop spans 14 amino acids. CDR1 MNHEY and CDR2 SMNVEV come from the germline V gene (reference sequence). Trimming took off 3 bases at V and 4 bases at J, with 13 bases between the two ends. CDR3 sequence: CASSFSGGEYEQYF. For the CDR3, the DNA is TGTGCCAGCAGTTTTTCTGGGGGCGAGTACGAGCAGTACTTC.

Comments on this clone: At one of its ends the junction is not consistent with the germline gene, which may arise from a read error. This sequence joins TRBV7-9 and TRBJ1-2, with D possibly TRBD1 on 6 matching bases. Germline loops: CDR1 SEHNR, CDR2 FQNEAQ (reference sequence). The CDR3 totals 17 residues. CDR3 nucleotides: TGTTCCAGCAGCTTAGATCTGGGGGCGTTAGCACTCTATGGCTACACCTTC. Amino acid sequence: CSSSLDLGALALYGYTF.

V gene TRBV12-1 combines with J gene TRBJ1-2. TRBV12-1 is designated a pseudogene. This CDR3 is built from 14 residues. The CDR3 loop reads CASSFGSVLYGYTF. The CDR3 coding sequence is TGTGCCAGCAGCTTTGGCTCGGTTTTATATGGCTACACCTTC.

V usage is TRBV5-1 and J usage is TRBJ1-1; 8 bases map to TRBD1. The V gene end was trimmed by 4 bases and the J gene end by 1 base; junction bases not matched to a gene: 9. CDR1 and CDR2 (germline): SGHRS, YFSETQ. CDR3 length: 16 amino acids. The CDR3 nucleotides read TGCGCCAGCAGCCTACTCGGACAGGGACCGAACACTGAAGCTTTCTTT. This translates into CASSLLGQGPNTEAFF.

The CDR3 is CASSEDRDAEAFF. CDR3 DNA sequence: TGTGCCAGCAGTGAAGACAGGGACGCTGAAGCTTTCTTT. The chain employs TRBV6-4 and TRBJ1-1; 7 nucleotides agree with TRBD1. The length of the CDR3 is 13 residues. V lost 3 bases to trimming and J lost 6 bases; unmatched junction nucleotides: 4. Germline loops: CDR1 MRHNA, CDR2 SNTAGT.

Only a few counts were recorded for this clone. The V and J genes are TRBV2 and TRBJ1-2; D not certain. Trimming removed 5 bases at V and 3 bases at J, with 7 bases between. CDR3 length: 12 amino acids. Germline assignment: CDR1 SNHLY and CDR2 FYNNEI. The DNA for the CDR3 is TGTGCCAGCAGTATAGACTACTATGGCTACACCTTC. This codes for CASSIDYYGYTF. Supplemented by reference TRBV2 and TRBJ1-2, the full variable domain reads EPEVTQTPSHQVTQMGQEVILRCVPISNHLYFYWYRQILGQKVEFLVSFYNNEISEKSEIFDDQFSVERPDGSNFTLKIRSTKLEDSAMYFCASSIDYYGYTFGSGTRLTVV.

The chain employs TRBV7-8 and TRBJ2-1, with D unresolved. V was shortened by 4 bases and J by 4 bases, with 14 bases between the two germline ends. The CDR3 length is 15 residues. The germline V gene encodes CDR1 SGHVS and CDR2 FQNEAQ. The CDR3 DNA reads as TGTGCCAGCAGCTCCTGGTGGTCTGAGTACAATGAGCAGTTCTTC. Translated: CASSSWWSEYNEQFF. Together with reference TRBV7-8 and TRBJ2-1, the CDR3 gives the full variable domain: GAGVSQSPRYKVAKRGQDVALRCDPISGHVSLFWYQQALGQGPEFLTYFQNEAQLDKSGLPSDRFFAERPEGSVSTLKIQRTQQEDSAVYLCASSSWWSEYNEQFFGPGTRLTVL.

This sequence joins TRBV6-5 and TRBJ1-2; D is ambiguous. This CDR3 has 15 amino acids. Trimming removed 0 bases from V and 3 bases from J, with 11 bases in between. CDR1 is MNHEY, CDR2 SVGAGI, per germline. CDR3 sequence: CASSYSRGWDYGYTF. DNA for the CDR3: TGTGCCAGCAGTTACTCGCGAGGGTGGGACTATGGCTACACCTTC.

The rearrangement uses TRBV14 and TRBJ2-2, with unresolved D. Germline assignment: CDR1 SGHDN and CDR2 FVKESK. V was clipped by 4 bases and J by 6 bases, with 9 bases between them. The CDR3 runs to 13 residues. CDR3 bases: TGTGCCAGCAGCCGGAGAACGGCCGGGGAGCTGTTTTTT. It specifies CASSRRTAGELFF.

The rearrangement links TRBV11-2 to TRBJ2-5; 12 positions match TRBD2. CDR3 length: 16 amino acids. Germline loops: CDR1 SGHAT, CDR2 FQNNGV. Germline trimming cut 4 bases from V and 11 bases from J; bases unmatched to any gene: 14. CDR3 sequence: CASSSRLAGASGEQYF. The CDR3 coding sequence is TGTGCCAGCAGCTCTCGACTAGCGGGGGCTTCGGGGGAGCAGTACTTC.

Ten or more counts support this clone. The chain combines TRBV19 with TRBJ1-4; 8 nucleotides line up with TRBD1. The ends lost 7 bases at V and 8 bases at J; junction bases unmatched: 9. Germline V CDR1 and CDR2: LNHDA, SQIVND (reference sequence). This CDR3 has 14 residues. The CDR3 DNA follows: TGTGCCAGTAAGAACGACAGGGGTCGGGAAAAACTGTTTTTT. As protein: CASKNDRGREKLFF.

A few counts support this clone. The chain couples TRBV21-1 to TRBJ1-4; the listed D gene, TRBD1, was not tested against the DNA. TRBV21-1 is a pseudogene. CDR3 length: 16 amino acids. As DNA, the CDR3 is TGTGCCAGCAACCCGAGCAGAGGACAGGGAGGTGAAAAACTGTTTTTT. Protein sequence: CASNPSRGQGGEKLFF.

This clone has a single count. Here the CDR3 omits its conserved ending phenylalanine or tryptophan, so a read error is the likely source. The J gene is TRBJ1-5, the V gene TRBV7-2; 7 bases are shared with TRBD1. The length of the CDR3 is 17 residues. Trimming at V came to 5 bases and at J to 5 bases, leaving 15 bases not matched to a gene. The germline V gene encodes CDR1 SGHTA and CDR2 FQGNSA. The CDR3 reads CASSLLGGRGFHQPQHL. In nucleotides, the CDR3 is TGTGCCAGCAGCCTCCTTGGGGGCAGGGGGTTTCATCAGCCCCAGCATCTT.

The chain uses TRBV30 and TRBJ2-5; 10 positions match TRBD2. Unmatched junction bases numbered 2, after V lost 3 bases and J lost 4 bases. The CDR3 loop spans 13 amino acids. Germline CDR1 GTSNPN, CDR2 SVGIG (reference sequence). CDR3 in DNA: TGTGCCTGGAGCCGGACTAGCGGAGAGACCCAGTACTTC. Translating gives CAWSRTSGETQYF.

J is TRBJ1-5 and V is TRBV7-2; 10 nucleotides agree with TRBD1. Germline CDR1 SGHTA, CDR2 FQGNSA. The V segment lost 4 bases and the J segment 1 base; nucleotides outside the gene matches: 4. This CDR3 spans 16 amino acids. CDR3 nucleotides: TGTGCCAGCAGCTCCGGGACAGGGGAAAGCAATCAGCCCCAGCATTTT. Protein: CASSSGTGESNQPQHF.

The rearrangement joins TRBV6-4 to TRBJ1-1, with a tentative D call TRBD1 (5 bases). Germline V lookup: CDR1 MRHNA, CDR2 SNTAGT. V lost 2 bases to trimming and J lost 5 bases, with 9 bases between them. CDR3 length: 13 residues. CDR3 region: CASSDGAGTEAFF. CDR3 DNA: TGTGCCAGCAGTGACGGGGCCGGGACTGAAGCTTTCTTT.

The chain uses TRBV20-1 and TRBJ1-2, with D hard to call. Trimming removed 5 bases from V and 3 bases from J, with 7 bases in between. Germline CDR1 DFQATT, CDR2 SNEGSKA (reference sequence). The CDR3 spans 11 residues. The CDR3 protein is CSAGRDYGYTF. CDR3 coding DNA: TGCAGTGCTGGGAGGGACTATGGCTACACCTTC.

This clone came up a few times. The V gene is TRBV29-1, the J gene TRBJ2-1, with 7 bases aligning to TRBD1. The CDR3 has 10 residues. Trimming took 6 bases from V and 10 from J; bases not matched to a gene: 3. Germline V CDR1 and CDR2: SQVTM, ANQGSEA. CDR3 region: CSVVQGEQFF. CDR3 DNA: TGCAGCGTGGTACAGGGGGAGCAGTTCTTC.

This clone was picked up one time. The rearrangement links TRBV5-4 to TRBJ1-1; D unresolved. This CDR3 contains 14 residues. V shed 1 base and J shed 6 bases, with 13 bases lying between them. The germline gives CDR1 SGHNT, CDR2 YYREEE (reference sequence). CDR3 nucleotides: TGTGCCAGCAGCTTGCGGGGAAGAGTAGCTGAAGCTTTCTTT. As protein: CASSLRGRVAEAFF.

The rearrangement joins TRBV5-6 to TRBJ2-1; TRBD1 matches at 10 bases. The ends lost 0 bases at V and 8 bases at J; junction bases unmatched: 8. This CDR3 region has 16 residues. CDR1 is SGHDT and CDR2 is YYEEEE in the germline V gene. The CDR3, as DNA: TGTGCCAGCAGCTTGGGGGGGGGACAGGGGATCCATGAGCAGTTCTTC. Protein: CASSLGGGQGIHEQFF.